The clone carrying this T cell receptor (beta chain) was found once. This specimen comes from a study of blood T cell repertoires in COVID-19. On the study more broadly: The cDNA or gDNA used as material had been derived from T cells, B-cell-depleted T cells, or PBMCs.

As processed by the authors: How many nucleated cells were present was estimated from reference gene primer amplification. Clones were read by immunoSEQ multiplex PCR, and TCRdb kept only the in-frame ones, dropping some. Clonal size and the V and J genes are those of that table, whereas D and trimming came from the DNA. The profile shows around 65,000 clones, roughly 73% of them singletons. CDR1 and CDR2 from the germline V gene are MNHEY and SMNVEV (reference sequence). The germline V and J ends were trimmed by 4 bases and 10 bases, with 17 bases remaining between them. The CDR3 is 14 amino acids. The chain carries TRBV27 and TRBJ1-5; the D gene is possibly TRBD1 (5 bases). Material: peripheral blood. The TCR was taken from a human donor in a cohort sampled during active COVID-19. The CDR3 spells CASSYRNDWGPQHF. The CDR3 DNA is TGTGCCAGCAGTTATCGGAATGACTGGGGCCCCCAGCATTTT.